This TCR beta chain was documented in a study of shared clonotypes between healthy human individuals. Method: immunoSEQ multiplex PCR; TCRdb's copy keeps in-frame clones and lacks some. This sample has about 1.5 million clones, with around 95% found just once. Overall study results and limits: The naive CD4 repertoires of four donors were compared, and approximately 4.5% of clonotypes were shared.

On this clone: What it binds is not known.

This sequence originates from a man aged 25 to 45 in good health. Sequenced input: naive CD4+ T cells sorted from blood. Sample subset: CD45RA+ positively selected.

The CDR3 DNA sequence: TGTGCCAGCAGCGTCCAGACAGGGTCCTACAATGAGCAGTTCTTC. Protein: CASSVQTGSYNEQFF. The chain has TRBV9 and TRBJ2-1, with 7 bases identical to TRBD1. The CDR3 is made up of 15 amino acids. The junction had 3 bases not matched to a gene; V was cut back by 2 bases and J by 1 base. Germline lookup yields CDR1 SGDLS and CDR2 YYNGEE. The whole variable domain, remainder taken from reference TRBV9 and TRBJ2-1, is DSGVTQTPKHLITATGQRVTLRCSPRSGDLSVYWYQQSLDQGLQFLIQYYNGEERAKGNILERFSAQQFPDLHSELNLSSLELGDSALYFCASSVQTGSYNEQFFGPGTRLTVL.